This T cell receptor (beta chain) was identified in a study of blood T cell repertoires in COVID-19. Looking at the study overall: Italy, Spain and the United States were the sources of the convalescent and acute COVID-19 samples. Sample material is recorded as cDNA or gDNA derived from T cells, B-cell-depleted T cells, or PBMCs.

Per the authors' pipeline: How many nucleated cells were present was estimated from reference gene primer amplification. Here immunoSEQ multiplex PCR was the method, and the copy in TCRdb shows in-frame clones only, minus some. V and J calls and clone size are those listed in that table; D and trimming were worked out from the DNA. This table holds 110,000 or so clones, approximately 90% found once. What was sequenced was peripheral blood. This receptor was taken from a woman between 50 and 59 years old with acute or convalescent COVID-19.

CDR3 sequence (DNA): TGTGCCAGCAGTCCTCTGGGGGCGAGGAGCTCCTACAATGAGCAGTTCTTC. Residues: CASSPLGARSSYNEQFF. V and J are TRBV27 and TRBJ2-1; the D gene is possibly TRBD1 (6 bases). V shed 5 bases and J shed 0 bases, with 17 bases lying between them. Looked up from germline, CDR1 is MNHEY and CDR2 is SMNVEV (reference sequence). This CDR3 is 17 amino acids long.